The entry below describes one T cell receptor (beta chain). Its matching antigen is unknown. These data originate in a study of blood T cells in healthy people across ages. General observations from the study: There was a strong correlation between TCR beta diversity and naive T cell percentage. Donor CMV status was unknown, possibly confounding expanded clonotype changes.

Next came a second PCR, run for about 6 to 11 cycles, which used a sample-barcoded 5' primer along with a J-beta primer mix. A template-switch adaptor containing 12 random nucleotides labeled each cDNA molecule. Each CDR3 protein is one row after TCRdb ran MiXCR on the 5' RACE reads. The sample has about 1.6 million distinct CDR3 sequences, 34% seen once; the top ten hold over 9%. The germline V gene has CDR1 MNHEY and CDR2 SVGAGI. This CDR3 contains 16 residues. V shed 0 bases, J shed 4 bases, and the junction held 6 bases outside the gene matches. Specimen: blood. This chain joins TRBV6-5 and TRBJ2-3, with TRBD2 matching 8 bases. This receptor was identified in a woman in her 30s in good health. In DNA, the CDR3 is TGTGCCAGCAGTTACTCAGGCGGGAGGCGGGCAGATACGCAGTATTTT. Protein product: CASSYSGGRRADTQYF.